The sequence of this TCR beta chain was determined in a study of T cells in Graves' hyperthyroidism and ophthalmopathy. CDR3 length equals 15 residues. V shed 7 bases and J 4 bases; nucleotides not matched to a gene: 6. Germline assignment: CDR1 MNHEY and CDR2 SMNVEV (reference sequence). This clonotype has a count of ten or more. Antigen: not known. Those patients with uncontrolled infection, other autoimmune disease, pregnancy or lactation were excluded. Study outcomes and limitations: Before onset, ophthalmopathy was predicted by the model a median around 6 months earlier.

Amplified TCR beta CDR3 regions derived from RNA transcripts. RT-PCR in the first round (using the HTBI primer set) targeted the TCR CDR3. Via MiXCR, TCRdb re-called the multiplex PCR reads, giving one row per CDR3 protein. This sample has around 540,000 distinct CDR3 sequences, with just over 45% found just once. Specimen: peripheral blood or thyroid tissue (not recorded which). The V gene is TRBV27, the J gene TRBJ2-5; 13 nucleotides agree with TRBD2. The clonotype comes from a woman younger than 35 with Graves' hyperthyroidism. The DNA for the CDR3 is TGTGCCAGCAACCAAGGGACTAGCGGGACAGAGACCCAGTACTTC. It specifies CASNQGTSGTETQYF.